These T cell receptor beta chains were read from a single sample in a study of CD4 T cells in relation to SARS-CoV-2 and coronaviruses. These receptors are not linked to any known antigen. Sequencing was performed with immunoSEQ multiplex PCR; in TCRdb, only in-frame clones are kept and a portion is missing. In the table there are approximately 20,000 clones, around three quarters of which are singletons. Input material: CD4+ T cells from PBMCs, cultured in vitro. These receptors came from a human donor in good health. CDR3s include the opening cysteine and the closing phenylalanine or tryptophan. A D gene is named only where the DNA matches it firmly. Rows may omit the clone size; those that give it use once, few, many or a size class.

TRBJ2-1	.	once	TRBV12-3/TRBV12-4	TGTGCCAGCACCAACGTGGCGGACGATGAGCAGTTCTTC	CASTNVADDEQFF
TRBJ2-2	TRBD1	.	TRBV5-4	TGTGCCAGCAGCGCGTTGGGACAGATAAACACCGGGGAGCTGTTTTTT	CASSALGQINTGELFF
TRBJ1-4	.	.	TRBV19	TGTGCCAGTAGTGGGGTCATGACCGGGTATTATGAAAAACTGTTTTTT	CASSGVMTGYYEKLFF
TRBJ1-4	TRBD1	.	TRBV19	TGTGCCAGTGGGACAGGTCATAATGAAAAACTGTTTTTT	CASGTGHNEKLFF
TRBJ2-1	.	.	TRBV7-9	TGTGCCAGCAGAGAGGGCGGACCCTCCTACAATGAGCAGTTCTTC	CASREGGPSYNEQFF
TRBJ2-2	.	once	TRBV11-3	TGTGCCAGCAGCTTAGCCGGGGGCACCGGGGAGCTGTTTTTT	CASSLAGGTGELFF
TRBJ2-7	.	.	TRBV6-5	TGTGCCAGCGGACGAGGGGATACAGGCGAGCAGTACTTC	CASGRGDTGEQYF
TRBJ2-5	TRBD2	.	TRBV29-1	TGCAGCGCCGGGTTAGCGGGAGGGCCGCAAGAGACCCAGTACTTC	CSAGLAGGPQETQYF
TRBJ2-2	.	few	TRBV10-1	TGCGCCAGCAGTACAAGTACAGGGATCACCGGGGAGCTGTTTTTT	CASSTSTGITGELFF
TRBJ2-3	TRBD1	.	TRBV9	TGTGCCAGTTCGACAGGGTACGATACGCAGTATTTT	CASSTGYDTQYF
TRBJ2-1	.	once	TRBV11-2	TGTGCCAGCAGCACAATTGTGGGGAACCGATACAATGAGCAGTTCTTC	CASSTIVGNRYNEQFF
TRBJ2-1	TRBD1	few	TRBV5-6	TGTGCCAGCAGCTTGAATGCGGGACAGGGTGACAATGAGCAGTTCTTC	CASSLNAGQGDNEQFF
TRBJ2-1	TRBD2	.	TRBV7-3	TGTGCCAGCAGCCCAGATACTAGCGGGCCGCCCAATGAGCAGTTCTTC	CASSPDTSGPPNEQFF
TRBJ1-5	TRBD1	.	TRBV6-5	TGTGCCAGCAGCCGGGACAGGGCCGATCAGCCCCAGCATTTT	CASSRDRADQPQHF
TRBJ2-7	TRBD2	.	TRBV28	TGTGCCAGCAGTCAATGGGGTAGCGGGGATAAATACGAGCAGTACTTC	CASSQWGSGDKYEQYF
TRBJ2-2	.	.	TRBV5-1	TGCGCCAGCAGAAATGAGCTGGGGAACACCGGGGAGCTGTTTTTT	CASRNELGNTGELFF
TRBJ2-7	.	.	TRBV30	TGTGCCTGGAGTGTAAGCTACGAGCAGTACTTC	CAWSVSYEQYF
TRBJ1-1	.	.	TRBV7-3	TGTGCCAGCAGCTTAGGCGCGGGGAACACTGAAGCTTTCTTT	CASSLGAGNTEAFF
TRBJ2-7	.	few	TRBV6-6	TGTGCCGCCGGGGTTTTCTACGAGCAGTACTTC	CAAGVFYEQYF
TRBJ2-2	.	.	TRBV10-3	TGTGCCATCAGTGAGTCGATTGTGGGACCCGGGGAGCTGTTTTTT	CAISESIVGPGELFF
TRBJ2-5	TRBD1	few	TRBV11-2	TGTGCCAGCAGTCTACTAGGCCGGGGCAGGGGGCCTGAGACCCAGTACTTC	CASSLLGRGRGPETQYF
TRBJ2-7	.	.	TRBV10-2	TGCGCCAGCAGTGACCGTAGACGGAAATACGAGCAGTACTTC	CASSDRRRKYEQYF
TRBJ2-1	.	.	TRBV3-1/TRBV3-2	TGTGCCAGCAGCAGGGGACTGCAGTACAATGAGCAGTTCTTC	CASSRGLQYNEQFF
TRBJ2-3	TRBD2	.	TRBV11-2	TGTGCCAGCACCCCGGGACTAGCGGGAGTTGGGGATACGCAGTATTTT	CASTPGLAGVGDTQYF
TRBJ2-1	.	.	TRBV28	TGTGCCAGCAGTAGGGCGGGAATTTACAATGAGCAGTTCTTC	CASSRAGIYNEQFF
TRBJ2-7	.	.	TRBV28	TGTGCCAGCAGTCCCGGGCACATGAGCTCCTACGAGCAGTACTTC	CASSPGHMSSYEQYF
TRBJ1-3	.	.	TRBV7-9	TGTGCCAGCAGCGCGGGACATTCGTCTTCTGGAAACACCATATATTTT	CASSAGHSSSGNTIYF
TRBJ2-3	.	.	TRBV5-6	TGTGCCAGCAGCTCAAGTCCTGCCCTTGCAGATACGCAGTATTTT	CASSSSPALADTQYF
TRBJ2-3	TRBD1	.	TRBV28	TGTGCCAGCAGCACTCCGGGACAGGGACCAGATACGCAGTATTTT	CASSTPGQGPDTQYF
TRBJ1-2	.	few	TRBV28	TGTGCCAGCACCAATGATAACAGGGCGACGAACGGCTACACCTTC	CASTNDNRATNGYTF
TRBJ1-1	.	.	TRBV6-5	TGTGCCAGCAGCCAAGACAGCTTCAGAACTGAAGCTTTCTTT	CASSQDSFRTEAFF
TRBJ1-1	.	.	TRBV6-1	TGTGCCAGCAGTGAGCAGGTGGGAAGATTCATGAACACTGAAGCTTTCTTT	CASSEQVGRFMNTEAFF
TRBJ2-1	TRBD1	once	TRBV18	TGTGCCAGCTCACCAAAGACAGGGGGATGGAACAATGAGCAGTTCTTC	CASSPKTGGWNNEQFF
TRBJ1-4	.	.	TRBV29-1	TGCAGCGTTGGTGACTGGGGGGAAAAACTGTTTTTT	CSVGDWGEKLFF
TRBJ2-1	TRBD2	.	TRBV5-1	TGCGCCAGCAGCTTGGCCTTGACTAGCGGGATCGAGCAGTTCTTC	CASSLALTSGIEQFF
TRBJ2-5	TRBD2	few	TRBV6-1	TGTGCCAGCAGTGAACTATCTAGCGGGAGTCCAGAGACCCAGTACTTC	CASSELSSGSPETQYF
TRBJ2-5	TRBD2	.	TRBV11-2	TGTGCCAGCAGGCTGGGGCGCGGGAGTACCCAAGAGACCCAGTACTTC	CASRLGRGSTQETQYF
TRBJ1-1	.	.	TRBV6-1	TGTGCCAGCAGTGAATATGCGACAGTTAACACTGAAGCTTTCTTT	CASSEYATVNTEAFF
TRBJ2-7	.	.	TRBV6-1	TGTGCCAGCAGTGAAGCGTCCGTTCGCCGGGGCGAGCAGTACTTC	CASSEASVRRGEQYF
TRBJ1-4	TRBD1	.	TRBV9	TGTGCCAGCAGCCCAGGGGACAGATCTAATGAAAAACTGTTTTTT	CASSPGDRSNEKLFF
TRBJ2-7	.	.	TRBV18	TGTGCCAGCTCACCACCAGGGTCCTACGAGCAGTACTTC	CASSPPGSYEQYF
TRBJ1-6	TRBD1	.	TRBV10-2	TGCGCCAGCAGTTCAGGACAGGGTAGTCCACCCCTCCACTTT	CASSSGQGSPPLHF
TRBJ2-5	.	once	TRBV11-3	TGTGCCAGCAGCTTAGACGAGGAGACCCAGTACTTC	CASSLDEETQYF
TRBJ1-2	.	once	TRBV3-1/TRBV3-2	TGTGCCAGCAGCCAATCCAGTAACTATGGCTACACCTTC	CASSQSSNYGYTF
TRBJ2-4	TRBD1	.	TRBV7-7	TGTGCCAGCAGCCCGGGACAGGGTGGCGGAAACATTCAGTACTTC	CASSPGQGGGNIQYF
TRBJ2-7	.	.	TRBV7-9	TGTGCCAGCAGCCCTCGACAGGACCCCTACGAGCAGTACTTC	CASSPRQDPYEQYF
TRBJ2-5	TRBD1	.	TRBV30	TGTGCCGGGGACAGGGGGCTTGAGACCCAGTACTTC	CAGDRGLETQYF
TRBJ2-2	TRBD2	.	TRBV14	TGTGCCAGCAGCCAGGGAGGGCGGGCCGGGGAGCTGTTTTTT	CASSQGGRAGELFF
TRBJ2-7	.	.	TRBV27	TGTGCCAGCAGGAACGTGGGGGGCGAGCAGTACTTC	CASRNVGGEQYF